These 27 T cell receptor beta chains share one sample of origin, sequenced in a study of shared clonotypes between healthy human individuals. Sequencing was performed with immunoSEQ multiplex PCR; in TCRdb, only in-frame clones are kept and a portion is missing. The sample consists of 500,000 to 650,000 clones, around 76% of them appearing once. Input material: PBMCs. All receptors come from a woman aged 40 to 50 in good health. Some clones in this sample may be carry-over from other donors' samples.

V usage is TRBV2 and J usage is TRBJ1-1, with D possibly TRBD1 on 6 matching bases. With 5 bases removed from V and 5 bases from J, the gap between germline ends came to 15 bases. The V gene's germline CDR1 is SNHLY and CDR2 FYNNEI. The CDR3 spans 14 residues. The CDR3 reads CASSRDISGTEAFF. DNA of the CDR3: TGTGCCAGCAGTCGGGACATCTCGGGGACTGAAGCTTTCTTT.

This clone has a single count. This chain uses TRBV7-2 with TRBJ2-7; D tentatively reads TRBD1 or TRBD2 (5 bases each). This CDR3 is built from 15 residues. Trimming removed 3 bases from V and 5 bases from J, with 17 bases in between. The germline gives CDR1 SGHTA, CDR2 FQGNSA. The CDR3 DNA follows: TGTGCCAGCAGCTTGATACGGGGCCAGGTCGACGAGCAGTACTTC. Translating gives CASSLIRGQVDEQYF. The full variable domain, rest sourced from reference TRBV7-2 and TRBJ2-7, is GAGVSQSPSNKVTEKGKDVELRCDPISGHTALYWYRQSLGQGLEFLIYFQGNSAPDKSGLPSDRFSAERTGGSVSTLTIQRTQQEDSAVYLCASSLIRGQVDEQYFGPGTRLTVT.

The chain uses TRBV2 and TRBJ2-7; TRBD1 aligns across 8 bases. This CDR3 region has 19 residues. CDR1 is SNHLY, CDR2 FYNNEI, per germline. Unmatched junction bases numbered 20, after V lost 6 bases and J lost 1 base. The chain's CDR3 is CASSLAVRTGGLGSYEQYF. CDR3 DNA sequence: TGTGCCAGCAGCTTAGCGGTGAGAACAGGGGGACTGGGGTCCTACGAGCAGTACTTC.

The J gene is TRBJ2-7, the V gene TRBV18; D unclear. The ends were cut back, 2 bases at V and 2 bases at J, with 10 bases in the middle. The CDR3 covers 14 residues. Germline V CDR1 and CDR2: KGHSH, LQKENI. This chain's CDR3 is CASSPAHEPYEQYF. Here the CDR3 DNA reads TGTGCCAGCTCACCAGCCCACGAACCCTACGAGCAGTACTTC.

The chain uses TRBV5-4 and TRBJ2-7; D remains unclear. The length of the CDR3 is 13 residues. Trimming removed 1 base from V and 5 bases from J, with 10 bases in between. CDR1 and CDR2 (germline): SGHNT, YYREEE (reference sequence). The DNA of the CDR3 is TGTGCCAGCAGCTTGTCGGCGTGGAACGAGCAGTACTTC. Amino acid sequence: CASSLSAWNEQYF.

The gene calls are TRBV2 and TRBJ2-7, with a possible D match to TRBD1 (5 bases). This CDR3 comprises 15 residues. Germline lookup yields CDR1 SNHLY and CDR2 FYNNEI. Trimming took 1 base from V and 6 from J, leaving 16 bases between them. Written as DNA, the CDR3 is TGTGCCAGCAGTGAAGAGACAGCCGCCTTAGGCGAGCAGTACTTC. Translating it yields CASSEETAALGEQYF.

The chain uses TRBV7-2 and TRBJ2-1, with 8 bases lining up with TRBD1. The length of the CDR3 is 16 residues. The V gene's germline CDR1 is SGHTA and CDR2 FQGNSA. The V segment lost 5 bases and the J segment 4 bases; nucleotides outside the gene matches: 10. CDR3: CASSMDRATSYNEQFF. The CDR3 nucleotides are TGTGCCAGCAGCATGGACAGGGCTACCTCATACAATGAGCAGTTCTTC.

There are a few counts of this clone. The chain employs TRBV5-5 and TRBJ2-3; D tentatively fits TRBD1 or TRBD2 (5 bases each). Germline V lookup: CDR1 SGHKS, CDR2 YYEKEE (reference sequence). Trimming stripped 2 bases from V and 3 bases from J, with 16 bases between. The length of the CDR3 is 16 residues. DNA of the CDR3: TGTGCCAGCAGCTTTGCACAGCCTGGGGGAACAGATACGCAGTATTTT. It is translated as CASSFAQPGGTDTQYF.

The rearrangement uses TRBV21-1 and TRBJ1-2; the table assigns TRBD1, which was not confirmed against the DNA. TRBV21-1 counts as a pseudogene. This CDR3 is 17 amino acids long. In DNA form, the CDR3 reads TGTGCCAGCAGCCTCTATCCCCGAACAGGGGGTTGGCATGGCTACACCTTC. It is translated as CASSLYPRTGGWHGYTF.

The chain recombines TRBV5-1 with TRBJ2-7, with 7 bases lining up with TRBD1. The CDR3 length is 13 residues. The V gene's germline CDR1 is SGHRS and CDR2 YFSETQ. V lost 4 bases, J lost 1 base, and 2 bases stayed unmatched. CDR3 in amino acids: CASSGQASYEQYF. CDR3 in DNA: TGCGCCAGCAGCGGACAGGCTTCCTACGAGCAGTACTTC.

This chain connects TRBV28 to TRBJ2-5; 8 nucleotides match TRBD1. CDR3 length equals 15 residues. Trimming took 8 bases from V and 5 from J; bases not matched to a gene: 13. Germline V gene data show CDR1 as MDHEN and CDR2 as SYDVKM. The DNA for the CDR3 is TGTGCCAGCGGTTCCTGGACAGGGACTCAGGAGACCCAGTACTTC. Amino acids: CASGSWTGTQETQYF.

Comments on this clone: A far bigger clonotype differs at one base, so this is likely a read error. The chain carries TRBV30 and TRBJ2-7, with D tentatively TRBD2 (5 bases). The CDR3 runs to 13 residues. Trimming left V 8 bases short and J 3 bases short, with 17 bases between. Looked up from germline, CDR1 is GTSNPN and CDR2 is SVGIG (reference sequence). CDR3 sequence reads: CALRGSANYEQYF. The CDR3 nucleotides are TGTGCCCTTCGAGGGAGTGCCAACTACGAGCAGTACTTC.

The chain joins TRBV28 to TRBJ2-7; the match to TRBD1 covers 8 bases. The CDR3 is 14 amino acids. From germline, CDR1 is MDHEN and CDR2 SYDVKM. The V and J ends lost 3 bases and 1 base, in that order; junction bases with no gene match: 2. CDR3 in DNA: TGTGCCAGCAGTTTTGGGGACAGGTCCTACGAGCAGTACTTC. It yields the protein CASSFGDRSYEQYF.

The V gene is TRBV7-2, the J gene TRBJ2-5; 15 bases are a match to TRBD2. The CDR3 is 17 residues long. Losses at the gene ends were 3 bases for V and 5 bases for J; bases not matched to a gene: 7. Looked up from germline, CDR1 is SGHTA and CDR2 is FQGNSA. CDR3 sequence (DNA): TGTGCCAGCAGCTTGCTGGGACTAGCGGGAGGAGAGGAGACCCAGTACTTC. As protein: CASSLLGLAGGEETQYF. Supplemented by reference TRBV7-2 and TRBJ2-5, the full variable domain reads GAGVSQSPSNKVTEKGKDVELRCDPISGHTALYWYRQSLGQGLEFLIYFQGNSAPDKSGLPSDRFSAERTGGSVSTLTIQRTQQEDSAVYLCASSLLGLAGGEETQYFGPGTRLLVL.

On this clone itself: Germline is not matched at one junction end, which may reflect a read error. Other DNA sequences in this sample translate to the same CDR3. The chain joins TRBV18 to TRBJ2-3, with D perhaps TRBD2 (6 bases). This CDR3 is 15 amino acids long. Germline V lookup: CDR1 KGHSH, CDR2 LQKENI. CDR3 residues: CASSPPQGGTDTQYF. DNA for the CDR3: TGTGCCAGCTCACCACCTCAGGGAGGAACAGATACGCAGTACTTT.

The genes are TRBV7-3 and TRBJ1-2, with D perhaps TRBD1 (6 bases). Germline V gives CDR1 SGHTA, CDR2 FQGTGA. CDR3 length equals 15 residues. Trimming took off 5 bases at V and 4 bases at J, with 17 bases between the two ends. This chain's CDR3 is CASSPEGGRIYGYTF. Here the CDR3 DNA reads TGTGCCAGCAGCCCCGAGGGGGGACGGATCTATGGCTACACCTTC.

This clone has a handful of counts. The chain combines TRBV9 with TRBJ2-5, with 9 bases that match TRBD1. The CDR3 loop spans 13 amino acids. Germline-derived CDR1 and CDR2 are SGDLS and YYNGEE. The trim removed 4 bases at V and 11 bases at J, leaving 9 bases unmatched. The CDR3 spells CASSIGQGSEQYF. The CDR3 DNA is TGTGCCAGCAGCATCGGACAGGGGTCAGAGCAGTACTTC.

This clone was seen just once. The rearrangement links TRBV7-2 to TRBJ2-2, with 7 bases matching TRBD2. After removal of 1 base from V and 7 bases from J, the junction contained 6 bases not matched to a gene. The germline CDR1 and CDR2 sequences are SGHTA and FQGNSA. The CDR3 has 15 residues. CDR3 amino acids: CASSLGAGRVGELFF. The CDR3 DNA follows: TGTGCCAGCAGCTTAGGAGCGGGAAGGGTCGGGGAGCTGTTTTTT.

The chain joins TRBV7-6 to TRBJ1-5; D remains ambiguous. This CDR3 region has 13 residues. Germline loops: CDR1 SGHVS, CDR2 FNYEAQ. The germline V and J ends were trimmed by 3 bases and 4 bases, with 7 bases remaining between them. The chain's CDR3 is CASSLYENQPQHF. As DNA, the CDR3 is TGTGCCAGCAGCTTGTACGAGAATCAGCCCCAGCATTTT.

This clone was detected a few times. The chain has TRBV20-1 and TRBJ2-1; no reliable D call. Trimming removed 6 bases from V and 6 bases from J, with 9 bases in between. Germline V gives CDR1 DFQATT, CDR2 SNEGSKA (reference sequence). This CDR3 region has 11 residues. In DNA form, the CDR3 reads TGCAGTGCCCTTAACCCCAATGAGCAGTTCTTC. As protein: CSALNPNEQFF.

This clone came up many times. CDR3 in DNA: TGTGCCAGCAGGACCTTTGGGGAGCAGTACTTC. As protein: CASRTFGEQYF. This chain uses TRBV6-5 with TRBJ2-7; unclear D gene. The CDR3 loop spans 11 amino acids. The germline CDR1 and CDR2 sequences are MNHEY and SVGAGI. V dropped 6 bases and J dropped 7 bases, with 10 bases sitting between them.

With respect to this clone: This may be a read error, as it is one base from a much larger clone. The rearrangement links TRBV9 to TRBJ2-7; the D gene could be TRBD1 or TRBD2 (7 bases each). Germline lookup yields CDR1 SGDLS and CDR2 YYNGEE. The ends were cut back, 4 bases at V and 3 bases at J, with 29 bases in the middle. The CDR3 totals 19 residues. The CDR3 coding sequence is TGTGCCAGCAGCCCCAGGGGGTCAGGGCTTTGGCTAGCGGACTACGAGCAGTACTTC. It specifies CASSPRGSGLWLADYEQYF.

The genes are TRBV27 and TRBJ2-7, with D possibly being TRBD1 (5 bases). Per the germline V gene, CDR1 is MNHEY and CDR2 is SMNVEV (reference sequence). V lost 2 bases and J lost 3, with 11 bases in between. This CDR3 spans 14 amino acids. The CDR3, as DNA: TGTGCCAGCAGTTTAGCCAGGGCCAGCTACGAGCAGTACTTC. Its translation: CASSLARASYEQYF.

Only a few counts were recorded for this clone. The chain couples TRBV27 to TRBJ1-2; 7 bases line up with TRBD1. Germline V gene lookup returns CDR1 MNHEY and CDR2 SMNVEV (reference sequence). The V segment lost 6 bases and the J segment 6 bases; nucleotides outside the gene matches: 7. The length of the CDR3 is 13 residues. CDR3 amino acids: CASRYGTGDGYTF. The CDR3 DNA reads TGTGCCAGCAGATATGGAACAGGGGATGGCTACACCTTC.

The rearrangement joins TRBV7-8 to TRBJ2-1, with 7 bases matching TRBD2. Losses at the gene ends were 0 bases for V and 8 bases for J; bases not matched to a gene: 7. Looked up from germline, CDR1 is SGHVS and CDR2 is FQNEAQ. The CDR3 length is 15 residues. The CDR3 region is CASSLARGRGDEQFF. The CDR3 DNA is TGTGCCAGCAGCTTAGCGCGAGGGAGGGGAGATGAGCAGTTCTTC.

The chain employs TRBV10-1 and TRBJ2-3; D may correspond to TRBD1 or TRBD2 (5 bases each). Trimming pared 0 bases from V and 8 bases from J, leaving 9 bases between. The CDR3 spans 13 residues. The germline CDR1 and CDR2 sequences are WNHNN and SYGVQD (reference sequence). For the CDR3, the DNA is TGCGCCAGCAGTGAGTCGGGGCGGGCTACGCAGTATTTT. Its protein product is CASSESGRATQYF.

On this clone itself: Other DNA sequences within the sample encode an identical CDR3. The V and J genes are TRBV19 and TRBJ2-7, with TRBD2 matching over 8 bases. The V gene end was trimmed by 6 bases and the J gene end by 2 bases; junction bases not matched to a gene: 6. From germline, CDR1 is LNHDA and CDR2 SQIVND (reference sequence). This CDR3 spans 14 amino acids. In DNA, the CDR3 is TGTGCCAGTAGCGGGGGGGGCAGCACCTACGAGCAGTACTTC. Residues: CASSGGGSTYEQYF.